The 27 T cell receptor beta chains below come from one sample, sequenced in a study of T-cell reconstitution after alpha-beta-depleted transplantation in children (dated by TCRdb to 2015 to 2016). Libraries were prepared through PCR. The run used an Illumina HiSeq 2500. Molecular barcoding was employed in the preparation of TCR libraries, with unique molecular identifiers being used to normalize TCRbeta repertoire quantification. In-frame beta chains were kept once TCRdb had trimmed the public reads at Q25 with fastp and called clones with MiXCR. All rows with the same CDR3 protein become a single entry with the most common DNA and genes. This sample has 350,000 to 450,000 distinct CDR3 sequences in its table, and 10% to 15% of those were observed once. The ten largest clones add up to approximately 4.3% of the sample. The specimen comprised PBMCs, sampled from the stem cell graft. Receptors were obtained from a human donor who donated a stem cell graft to a child with Fanconi anemia.

Only a few counts were recorded for this clonotype. The rearrangement uses TRBV4-3 and TRBJ1-2; D is perhaps TRBD1 (5 bases). CDR1 is LGHNA and CDR2 is YSLEER in the germline V gene. Trimming cost V 0 bases and J 8 bases, with 13 bases left between them. This CDR3 region has 14 residues. In DNA, the CDR3 is TGCGCCAGCAGCCAAGATCAGCAGGGAATAGGCTACACCTTC. This translates into CASSQDQQGIGYTF.

The V and J genes are TRBV3-1 and TRBJ2-7; either TRBD1 or TRBD2 may fit D (5 bases each). CDR1 LGHDT and CDR2 YNNKEL come from the germline V gene (reference sequence). The germline V and J ends were trimmed by 4 bases and 6 bases, with 13 bases remaining between them. The CDR3 runs to 13 residues. CDR3 sequence (DNA): TGTGCCAGCAGCCCGGGACCGACGGCCGAGCAGTACTTC. It codes for CASSPGPTAEQYF.

Only a few counts were recorded for this clonotype. This sequence joins TRBV4-3 and TRBJ2-5; no reliable D call. Between the trimmed V and J ends, which lost 0 bases and 0 bases, there was a span of 11 bases. This CDR3 is 16 amino acids long. CDR1 is LGHNA and CDR2 is YSLEER in the germline V gene. CDR3 sequence reads: CASSQERFRYQETQYF. As DNA, the CDR3 is TGCGCCAGCAGCCAAGAACGGTTCCGGTACCAAGAGACCCAGTACTTC.

The chain employs TRBV6-2 or TRBV6-3 and TRBJ1-1; 8 nucleotides align to TRBD1. This CDR3 has 15 amino acids. Germline V gives CDR1 MNHEY, CDR2 SVGEGT. V was pared by 7 bases and J by 0 bases, with 7 bases of the junction left unmatched. The CDR3, as DNA: TGTGCCAGCACACACAGGGGGTACGTGAACACTGAAGCTTTCTTT. It yields the protein CASTHRGYVNTEAFF.

The V gene is TRBV12-3 or TRBV12-4, the J gene TRBJ2-1, with 11 bases matching TRBD2. The CDR3 covers 15 residues. V lost 4 bases, J lost 3 bases, and 2 bases stayed unmatched. The CDR3 region is CASSWGTSGYNEQFF. The CDR3 nucleotides are TGTGCCAGCAGTTGGGGGACTAGCGGCTACAATGAGCAGTTCTTC.

The rearrangement joins TRBV12-3 or TRBV12-4 to TRBJ1-1; 7 bases map to TRBD1. This CDR3 has 18 amino acids. V lost 5 bases and J lost 1; bases outside the gene matches: 16. CDR3 amino acids: CASSKGDRKTSWNTEAFF. CDR3 sequence (DNA): TGTGCCAGCAGTAAAGGGGACAGAAAGACGAGTTGGAACACTGAAGCTTTCTTT.

This clonotype was found many times. The chain recombines TRBV20-1 with TRBJ2-3; tentative D call: TRBD2 (7 bases). The ends were cut back, 3 bases at V and 3 bases at J, with 13 bases in the middle. CDR3 size: 14 residues. The germline V gene has CDR1 DFQATT and CDR2 SNEGSKA (reference sequence). The CDR3 coding sequence is TGCAGTGCTAGTTGGGGGGGCGGGACAGATACGCAGTATTTT. Protein sequence: CSASWGGGTDTQYF.

There are a few counts of this clonotype. The chain recombines TRBV6-2 or TRBV6-3 with TRBJ2-5; weak D call: TRBD2 (6 bases). The germline gives CDR1 MNHEY, CDR2 SVGEGT. The CDR3 sequence is 14 residues long. V was cut by 3 bases and J by 5 bases, with 13 bases left in between. The CDR3 DNA is TGTGCCAGCAGTTATGGGGGGTCCGCGGAGACCCAGTACTTC. It yields the protein CASSYGGSAETQYF.

As to this clonotype: The junction shows a germline mismatch at one end, possibly a read error. The J gene is TRBJ2-1, the V gene TRBV7-2, with D perhaps matching TRBD1 (6 bases). CDR1 is SGHTA and CDR2 is FQGNSA in the germline V gene. The CDR3 extends over 16 amino acids. The CDR3 protein is CASRLEMANRADEQFF. The CDR3 region has the DNA TGTGCCAGCAGATTAGAAATGGCTAACAGGGCGGATGAGCAGTTCTTC. The whole variable domain, filled in from reference TRBV7-2 and TRBJ2-1, reads GAGVSQSPSNKVTEKGKDVELRCDPISGHTALYWYRQSLGQGLEFLIYFQGNSAPDKSGLPSDRFSAERTGGSVSTLTIQRTQQEDSAVYLCASRLEMANRADEQFFGPGTRLTVL.

The chain has TRBV6-5 and TRBJ1-2; perhaps TRBD1 as D (6 bases). The length of the CDR3 is 16 residues. Germline values: CDR1 MNHEY, CDR2 SVGAGI. V dropped 5 bases and J dropped 8 bases, with 24 bases sitting between them. The CDR3 is CASSNRVGARGQGYTF. The DNA for the CDR3 is TGTGCCAGCAGTAATCGAGTGGGGGCGCGAGGTCAGGGCTACACCTTC.

This clonotype came up a few times. The V and J genes are TRBV7-9 and TRBJ1-4, with TRBD1 identical over 8 bases. Germline V gene lookup returns CDR1 SEHNR and CDR2 FQNEAQ (reference sequence). V was pared by 5 bases and J by 10 bases, with 3 bases of the junction left unmatched. This CDR3 has 12 residues. CDR3 residues: CASSTGGGKLFF. As DNA, the CDR3 is TGTGCCAGCAGCACAGGGGGGGGAAAACTGTTTTTT.

This clonotype was counted between two and nine times. V is TRBV15 and J is TRBJ2-5; D possibly corresponds to TRBD1 (5 bases). The V end was cut by 0 bases, the J end by 3 bases, with 20 bases between. Germline V gives CDR1 LNHNV, CDR2 YYDKDF (reference sequence). CDR3 length: 18 residues. The CDR3 DNA sequence: TGTGCCACCAGCAGAGATTGGGGCCAGTCAGGGAAGGAAGAGACCCAGTACTTC. Amino acids: CATSRDWGQSGKEETQYF.

A few counts support this clonotype. The chain uses TRBV9 and TRBJ2-1; 11 nucleotides agree with TRBD2. V was clipped by 4 bases and J by 11 bases; unmatched bases: 11. Germline V gene data show CDR1 as SGDLS and CDR2 as YYNGEE. The CDR3 totals 15 residues. The CDR3 DNA is TGTGCCAGCAGCCCCCCCGGAGTAGCGGGGGGGCAGCAGTTCTTC. Amino acids: CASSPPGVAGGQQFF.

A few counts support this clonotype. The chain joins TRBV5-1 to TRBJ2-7; D not resolved. V lost 0 bases and J 3 bases, leaving 7 bases between the germline ends. The germline V gene encodes CDR1 SGHRS and CDR2 YFSETQ. The CDR3 sequence is 13 residues long. CDR3 amino acids: CASSLDPVYEQYV. CDR3 DNA: TGCGCCAGCAGCTTGGATCCAGTCTACGAGCAGTACGTC.

This clonotype was seen a handful of times. V usage is TRBV27 and J usage is TRBJ2-4; TRBD2 might be the D (5 bases). The V gene's germline CDR1 is MNHEY and CDR2 SMNVEV (reference sequence). The CDR3 is 16 amino acids. V was trimmed by 4 bases and J by 0 bases, leaving 13 bases between them. CDR3 sequence reads: CASSYGNPLAKNIQYF. CDR3 bases: TGTGCCAGCAGTTACGGGAACCCGTTAGCCAAAAACATTCAGTACTTC.

This clonotype was picked up a small number of times. The chain links TRBV6-2 or TRBV6-3 to TRBJ1-1, with a tentative D call TRBD1 (5 bases). Per the germline V gene, CDR1 is MNHEY and CDR2 is SVGEGT. Trimming shortened V by 2 bases and J by 5 bases, and 9 bases separated the two germline ends. CDR3 length equals 13 residues. The CDR3: CASSYGRETEAFF. CDR3 nucleotide sequence: TGTGCCAGCAGTTACGGCAGGGAGACTGAAGCTTTCTTT.

A few counts support this clonotype. This chain joins TRBV7-3 and TRBJ1-1; D not certain. This CDR3 region has 14 residues. The V end was cut by 7 bases, the J end by 4 bases, with 16 bases between. Germline V CDR1 and CDR2: SGHTA, FQGTGA. Here the CDR3 DNA reads TGTGCCAGCAATCGTTTATCTCGGGGCACTGAAGCTTTCTTT. This encodes CASNRLSRGTEAFF.

This clonotype was counted only a few times. The gene calls are TRBV10-3 and TRBJ2-7; 9 bases fit TRBD2. Per the germline V gene, CDR1 is ENHRY and CDR2 is SYGVKD. CDR3 length equals 16 residues. V trimming: 3 bases; J trimming: 3 bases; junction bases outside the gene matches: 9. The CDR3 is CAISDVVVAGDYEQYF. CDR3 in DNA: TGTGCCATCAGTGACGTCGTTGTAGCGGGGGACTACGAGCAGTACTTC.

Ten or more counts support this clonotype. CDR3 protein: CSARVDRYNEQFF. CDR3 DNA: TGCAGTGCTAGAGTTGACAGATACAATGAGCAGTTCTTC. The chain carries TRBV20-1 and TRBJ2-1, with a weak D call TRBD1 (5 bases). CDR1 is DFQATT, CDR2 SNEGSKA, per germline (reference sequence). The CDR3 loop spans 13 amino acids. Trimming stripped 1 base from V and 4 bases from J, with 8 bases between.

V and J are TRBV5-1 and TRBJ2-1, with D hard to call. Between the trimmed V and J ends, which lost 3 bases and 0 bases, there was a span of 7 bases. Germline CDR1 SGHRS, CDR2 YFSETQ. The CDR3 is made up of 14 amino acids. CDR3 residues: CASSSVSSYNEQFF. CDR3 in DNA: TGCGCCAGCAGCTCGGTGAGCTCCTACAATGAGCAGTTCTTC.

This clonotype was seen at least ten times. The rearrangement uses TRBV12-3 or TRBV12-4 and TRBJ2-3; D remains ambiguous. The CDR3 runs 14 residues. Trimming cost V 0 bases and J 2 bases, with 6 bases left between them. The CDR3 region has the DNA TGTGCCAGCAGTTTAGCGCATGTCACAGATACGCAGTATTTT. It yields the protein CASSLAHVTDTQYF.

The chain uses TRBV12-3 or TRBV12-4 and TRBJ1-6, with unresolved D. V was clipped by 1 base and J by 8 bases, with 6 bases between them. The length of the CDR3 is 13 residues. CDR3 in amino acids: CASSLGEDSPLHF. The CDR3 coding sequence is TGTGCCAGCAGTTTAGGGGAAGATTCACCCCTCCACTTT.

The chain joins TRBV18 to TRBJ2-2, with D possibly being TRBD2 (7 bases). V was pared by 8 bases and J by 0 bases, with 22 bases between. Germline-derived CDR1 and CDR2 are KGHSH and LQKENI. The CDR3 has 18 residues. The CDR3: CASARAPGGPSNTGELFF. CDR3 sequence (DNA): TGTGCCAGCGCCCGAGCTCCGGGGGGCCCCTCGAACACCGGGGAGCTGTTTTTT.

This clonotype was seen only a few times. V and J are TRBV3-1 and TRBJ2-5; maybe TRBD2 (6 bases). The V end was cut by 1 base, the J end by 0 bases, with 9 bases between. Germline assignment: CDR1 LGHDT and CDR2 YNNKEL (reference sequence). CDR3 size: 15 residues. The CDR3 protein is CASSQAAGYQETQYF. Written as DNA, the CDR3 is TGTGCCAGCAGCCAAGCGGCGGGGTACCAAGAGACCCAGTACTTC.

This clonotype was seen only once. The rearrangement links TRBV12-3 or TRBV12-4 to TRBJ1-6, with 8 bases identical to TRBD1. This CDR3 has 15 residues. V lost 2 bases to trimming and J lost 9 bases; unmatched junction nucleotides: 6. The chain's CDR3 is CASSLSSRGLSPLHF. CDR3 DNA: TGTGCCAGCAGTTTATCCAGCAGGGGGCTTTCACCCCTCCACTTT.

This sequence joins TRBV28 and TRBJ1-5; 8 bases map to TRBD1. CDR1 is MDHEN, CDR2 SYDVKM, per germline. The V and J ends lost 5 bases and 2 bases, in that order; junction bases with no gene match: 11. The CDR3 contains 17 residues. DNA for the CDR3: TGTGCCAGCAGTCACAGGGGGACCCTGTTCGGCAATCAGCCCCAGCATTTT. Translated, it gives CASSHRGTLFGNQPQHF. Together with reference TRBV28 and TRBJ1-5, the CDR3 gives the full variable domain: DVKVTQSSRYLVKRTGEKVFLECVQDMDHENMFWYRQDPGLGLRLIYFSYDVKMKEKGDIPEGYSVSREKKERFSLILESASTNQTSMYLCASSHRGTLFGNQPQHFGDGTRLSIL.

This clonotype turned up a few times. The CDR3 sequence: CSAGYQNTEAFF. The CDR3 DNA follows: TGCAGCGCCGGTTATCAGAACACTGAAGCTTTCTTT. The chain has TRBV29-1 and TRBJ1-1, with D hard to call. Between the trimmed V and J ends, which lost 7 bases and 1 base, there was a span of 10 bases. Per germline, CDR1 SQVTM and CDR2 ANQGSEA. The CDR3 consists of 12 residues.